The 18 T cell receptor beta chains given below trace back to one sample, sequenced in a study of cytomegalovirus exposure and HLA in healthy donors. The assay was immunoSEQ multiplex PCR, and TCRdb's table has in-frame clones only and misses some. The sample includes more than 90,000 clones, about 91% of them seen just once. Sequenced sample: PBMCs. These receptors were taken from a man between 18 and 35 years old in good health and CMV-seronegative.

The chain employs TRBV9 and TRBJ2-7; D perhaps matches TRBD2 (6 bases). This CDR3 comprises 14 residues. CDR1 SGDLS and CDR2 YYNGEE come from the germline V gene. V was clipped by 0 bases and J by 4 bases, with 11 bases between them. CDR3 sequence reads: CASSVEVSGYEQYF. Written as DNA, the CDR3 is TGTGCCAGCAGCGTAGAAGTTAGCGGATACGAGCAGTACTTC.

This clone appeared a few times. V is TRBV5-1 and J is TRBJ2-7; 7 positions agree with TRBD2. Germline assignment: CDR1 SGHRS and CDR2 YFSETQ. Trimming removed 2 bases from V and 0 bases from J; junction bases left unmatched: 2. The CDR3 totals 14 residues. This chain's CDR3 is CASSFSGSSYEQYF. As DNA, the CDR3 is TGCGCCAGCAGCTTTAGCGGGTCCTCCTACGAGCAGTACTTC.

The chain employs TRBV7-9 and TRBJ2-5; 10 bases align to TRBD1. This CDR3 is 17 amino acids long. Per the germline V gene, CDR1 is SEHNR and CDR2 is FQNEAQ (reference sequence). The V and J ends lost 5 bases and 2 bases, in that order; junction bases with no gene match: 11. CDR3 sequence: CASSPRRQGARQETQYF. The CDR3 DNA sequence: TGTGCCAGCAGCCCGCGAAGACAGGGGGCGAGGCAAGAGACCCAGTACTTC.

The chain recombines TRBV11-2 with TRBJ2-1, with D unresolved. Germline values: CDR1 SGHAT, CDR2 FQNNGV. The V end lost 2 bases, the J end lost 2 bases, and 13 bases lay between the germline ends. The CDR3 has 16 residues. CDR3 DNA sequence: TGTGCCAGCAGCTTAAGCTGGGCTTACCCCTACAATGAGCAGTTCTTC. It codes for CASSLSWAYPYNEQFF.

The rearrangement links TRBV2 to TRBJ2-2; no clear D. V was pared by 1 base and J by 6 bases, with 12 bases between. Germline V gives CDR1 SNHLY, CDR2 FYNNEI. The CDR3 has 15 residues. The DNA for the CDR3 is TGTGCCAGCAGTGAAGGGTCTCGGAGCCCCGGGGAGCTGTTTTTT. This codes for CASSEGSRSPGELFF.

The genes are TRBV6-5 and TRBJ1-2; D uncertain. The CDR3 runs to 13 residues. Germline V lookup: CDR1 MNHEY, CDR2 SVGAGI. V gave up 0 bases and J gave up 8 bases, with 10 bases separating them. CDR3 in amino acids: CASSYSRGMGYTF. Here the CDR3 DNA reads TGTGCCAGCAGTTACTCTCGGGGTATGGGCTACACCTTC.

The CDR3 protein is CASSLTGGNTEAFF. DNA for the CDR3: TGCGCCAGCAGCTTGACAGGTGGGAACACTGAAGCTTTCTTT. The chain combines TRBV5-1 with TRBJ1-1, with a weak D call TRBD1 (5 bases). This CDR3 comprises 14 residues. V lost 1 base and J 1 base, leaving 8 bases between the germline ends. Germline V CDR1 and CDR2: SGHRS, YFSETQ.

The CDR3 DNA is TGTGCCAGCAGCCCTTCGGCGGTGGCAGCTTTCTTT. This encodes CASSPSAVAAFF. This sequence joins TRBV7-9 and TRBJ1-1; D remains unclear. Trimming cost V 5 bases and J 10 bases, with 14 bases left between them. This CDR3 is 12 amino acids long. The germline V gene has CDR1 SEHNR and CDR2 FQNEAQ (reference sequence). The full variable domain, rest sourced from reference TRBV7-9 and TRBJ1-1, is DTGVSQNPRHKITKRGQNVTFRCDPISEHNRLYWYRQTLGQGPEFLTYFQNEAQLEKSRLLSDRFSAERPKGSFSTLEIQRTEQGDSAMYLCASSPSAVAAFFGQGTRLTVV.

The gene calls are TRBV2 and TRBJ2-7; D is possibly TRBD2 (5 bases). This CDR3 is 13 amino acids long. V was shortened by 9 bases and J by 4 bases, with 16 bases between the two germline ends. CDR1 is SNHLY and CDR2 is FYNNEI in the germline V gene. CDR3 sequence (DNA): TGTGCCAGTACTACTAGTACCTTTTACGAGCAGTACTTC. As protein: CASTTSTFYEQYF. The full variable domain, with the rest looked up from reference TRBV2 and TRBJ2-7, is EPEVTQTPSHQVTQMGQEVILRCVPISNHLYFYWYRQILGQKVEFLVSFYNNEISEKSEIFDDQFSVERPDGSNFTLKIRSTKLEDSAMYFCASTTSTFYEQYFGPGTRLTVT.

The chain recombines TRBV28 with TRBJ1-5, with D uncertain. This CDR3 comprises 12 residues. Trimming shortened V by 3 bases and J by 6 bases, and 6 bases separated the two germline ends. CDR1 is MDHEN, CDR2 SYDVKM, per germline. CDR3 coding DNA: TGTGCCAGCAGTTTCTATACTCAGCCCCAGCATTTT. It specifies CASSFYTQPQHF.

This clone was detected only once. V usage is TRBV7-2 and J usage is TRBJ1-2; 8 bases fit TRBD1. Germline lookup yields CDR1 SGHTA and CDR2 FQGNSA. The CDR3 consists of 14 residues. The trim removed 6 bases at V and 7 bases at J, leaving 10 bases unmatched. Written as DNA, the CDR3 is TGTGCCAGCAGTAAAAGCAGGGGGCTGGGTGGCTACACCTTC. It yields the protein CASSKSRGLGGYTF.

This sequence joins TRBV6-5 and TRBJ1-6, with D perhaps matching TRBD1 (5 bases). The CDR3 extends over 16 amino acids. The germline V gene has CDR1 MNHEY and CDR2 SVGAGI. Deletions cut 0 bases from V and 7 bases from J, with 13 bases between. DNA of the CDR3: TGTGCCAGCAGTTACTCGAGTGACAGATCGAATTCACCCCTCCACTTT. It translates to CASSYSSDRSNSPLHF.

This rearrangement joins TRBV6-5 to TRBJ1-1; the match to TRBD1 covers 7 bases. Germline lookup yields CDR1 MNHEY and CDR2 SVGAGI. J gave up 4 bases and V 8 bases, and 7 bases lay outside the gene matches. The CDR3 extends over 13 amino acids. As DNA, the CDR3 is TGTGCCAGCCGACAGGGTTTAATCACTGAAGCTTTCTTT. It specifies CASRQGLITEAFF.

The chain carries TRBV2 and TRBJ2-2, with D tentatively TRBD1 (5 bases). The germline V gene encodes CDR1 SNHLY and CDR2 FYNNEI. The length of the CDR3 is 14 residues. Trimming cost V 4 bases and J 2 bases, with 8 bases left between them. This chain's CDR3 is CASSVQGNTGELFF. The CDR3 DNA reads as TGTGCCAGCAGTGTCCAGGGAAACACCGGGGAGCTGTTTTTT.

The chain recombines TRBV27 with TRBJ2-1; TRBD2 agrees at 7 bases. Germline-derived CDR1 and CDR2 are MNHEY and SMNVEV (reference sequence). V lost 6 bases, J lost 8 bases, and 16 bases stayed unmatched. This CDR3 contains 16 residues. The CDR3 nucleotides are TGTGCCAGCAGGGACTTTGAAGCGGAGGGAGGGGATGAGCAGTTCTTC. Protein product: CASRDFEAEGGDEQFF.

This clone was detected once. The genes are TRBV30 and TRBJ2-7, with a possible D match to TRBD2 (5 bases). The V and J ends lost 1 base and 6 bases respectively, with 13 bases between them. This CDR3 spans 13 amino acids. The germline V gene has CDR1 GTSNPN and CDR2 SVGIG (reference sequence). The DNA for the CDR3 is TGTGCCTGGAGTGCTCCCGGACTCGGCGAGCAGTACTTC. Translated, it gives CAWSAPGLGEQYF.

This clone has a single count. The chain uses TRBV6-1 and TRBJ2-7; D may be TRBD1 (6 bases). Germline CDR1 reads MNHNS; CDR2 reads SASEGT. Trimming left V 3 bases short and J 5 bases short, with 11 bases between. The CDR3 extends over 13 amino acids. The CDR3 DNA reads TGTGCCAGCAGTGACAGGGGATGGGACGAGCAGTACTTC. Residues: CASSDRGWDEQYF.

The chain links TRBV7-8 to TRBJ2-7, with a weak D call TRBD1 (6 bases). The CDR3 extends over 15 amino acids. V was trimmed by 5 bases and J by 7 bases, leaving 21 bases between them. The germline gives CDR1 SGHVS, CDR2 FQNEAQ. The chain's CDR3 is CASSETGMGPWEQYF. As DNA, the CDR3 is TGTGCCAGCAGCGAAACAGGGATGGGGCCATGGGAGCAGTACTTC.